The clone carrying this TCR beta chain was seen more than once but under ten times. Its specificity is unknown. This CDR3 is 16 amino acids long. Trimming removed 3 bases at V and 7 bases at J, with 24 bases between. Per the germline V gene, CDR1 is DFQATT and CDR2 is SNEGSKA (reference sequence). The entry originates in a study of T cells after yellow fever vaccination. Study results and limitations: There was a possibility that FACS-sorted repertoires contained abundant clonotypes contaminating from the bulk population. A weaker but faster secondary response was observed, peaking on day 5 versus 15. Post-booster samples contained most primary-vaccination clones (more than 95% CD4, about 90% CD8).

For TCR, cDNA came from 5'RACE template switching, which added a universal primer site and UMIs. TCRdb redid the calling of the 5' RACE reads with MiXCR, one entry per CDR3 protein. The table includes about 260,000 distinct CDR3 sequences, 13% detected once. Source: CD4+ T cells sorted from PBMCs, taken 45 days after the yellow fever booster vaccination. The V and J genes are TRBV20-1 and TRBJ1-2; possible D gene TRBD1, 5 bases. The TCR comes from a man in his thirties or forties who received the YFV17D yellow fever vaccine. The CDR3: CSASPTSTGGLGGYTF. CDR3 coding DNA: TGCAGTGCTAGCCCGACCTCGACTGGGGGTTTAGGTGGCTACACCTTC.